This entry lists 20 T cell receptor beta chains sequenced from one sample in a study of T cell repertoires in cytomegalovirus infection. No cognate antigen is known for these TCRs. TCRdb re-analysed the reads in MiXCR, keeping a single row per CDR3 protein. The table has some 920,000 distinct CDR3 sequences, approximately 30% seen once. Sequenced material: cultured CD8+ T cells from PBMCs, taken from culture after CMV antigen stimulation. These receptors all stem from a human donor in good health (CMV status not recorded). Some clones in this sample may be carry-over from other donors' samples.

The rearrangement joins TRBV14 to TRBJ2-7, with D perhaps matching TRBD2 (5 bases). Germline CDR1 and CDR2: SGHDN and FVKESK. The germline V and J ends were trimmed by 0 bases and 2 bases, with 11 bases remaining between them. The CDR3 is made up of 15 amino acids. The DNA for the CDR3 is TGTGCCAGCAGCCAAGACGCGGGCAGTCCCTACGAGCAGTACTTC. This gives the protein CASSQDAGSPYEQYF.

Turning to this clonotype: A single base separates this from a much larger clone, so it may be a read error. The CDR3 coding sequence is TGTGACAGCAGCTTAAACGTACCGAACACTGAAGCTTTCTTT. This sequence encodes CDSSLNVPNTEAFF. V is TRBV7-9 and J is TRBJ1-1; D is unclear. The CDR3 sequence is 14 residues long. Germline V gives CDR1 SEHNR, CDR2 FQNEAQ (reference sequence).

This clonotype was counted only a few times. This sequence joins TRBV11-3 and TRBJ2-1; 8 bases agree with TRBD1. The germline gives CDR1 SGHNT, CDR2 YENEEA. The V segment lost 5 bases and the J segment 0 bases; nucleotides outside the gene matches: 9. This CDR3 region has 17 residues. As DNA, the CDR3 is TGTGCCAGCAGCCCCCGTTTGGGACAGGCCTCCTACAATGAGCAGTTCTTC. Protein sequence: CASSPRLGQASYNEQFF. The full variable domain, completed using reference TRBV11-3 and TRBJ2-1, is EAGVVQSPRYKIIEKKQPVAFWCNPISGHNTLYWYLQNLGQGPELLIRYENEEAVDDSQLPKDRFSAERLKGVDSTLKIQPAELGDSAVYLCASSPRLGQASYNEQFFGPGTRLTVL.

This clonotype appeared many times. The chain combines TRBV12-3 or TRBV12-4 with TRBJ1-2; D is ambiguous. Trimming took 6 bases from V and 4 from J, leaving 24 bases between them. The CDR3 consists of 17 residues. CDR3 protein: CASRISSPSSLGYGYTF. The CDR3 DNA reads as TGTGCCAGCAGAATTTCCTCGCCGTCTTCCCTAGGCTATGGCTACACCTTC.

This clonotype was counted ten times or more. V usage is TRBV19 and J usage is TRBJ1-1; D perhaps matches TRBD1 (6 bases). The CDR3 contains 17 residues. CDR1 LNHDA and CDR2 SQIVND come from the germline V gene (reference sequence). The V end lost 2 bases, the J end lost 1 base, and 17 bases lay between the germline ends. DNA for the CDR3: TGTGCCAGTAGTATACTCCGGCAGGGGCCAAAGAACACTGAAGCTTTCTTT. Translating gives CASSILRQGPKNTEAFF.

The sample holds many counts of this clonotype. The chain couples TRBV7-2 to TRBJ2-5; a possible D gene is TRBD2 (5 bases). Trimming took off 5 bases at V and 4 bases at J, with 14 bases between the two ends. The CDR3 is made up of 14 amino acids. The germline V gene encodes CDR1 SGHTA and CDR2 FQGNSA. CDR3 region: CASSPRLGGETQYF. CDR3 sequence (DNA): TGTGCCAGCAGCCCCCGACTTGGAGGAGAGACCCAGTACTTC.

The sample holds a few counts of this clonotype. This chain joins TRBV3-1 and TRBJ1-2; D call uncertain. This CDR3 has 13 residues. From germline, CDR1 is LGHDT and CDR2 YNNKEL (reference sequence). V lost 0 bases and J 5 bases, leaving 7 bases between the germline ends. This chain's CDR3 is CASSQDTGYGYTF. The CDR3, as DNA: TGTGCCAGCAGCCAAGATACGGGGTATGGCTACACCTTC.

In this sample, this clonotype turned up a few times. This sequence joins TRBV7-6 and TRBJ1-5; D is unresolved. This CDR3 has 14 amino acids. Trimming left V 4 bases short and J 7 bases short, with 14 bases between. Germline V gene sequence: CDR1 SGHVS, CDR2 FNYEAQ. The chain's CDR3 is CASSSTGMGQPQHF. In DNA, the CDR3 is TGTGCCAGCAGCTCTACCGGGATGGGGCAGCCCCAGCATTTT.

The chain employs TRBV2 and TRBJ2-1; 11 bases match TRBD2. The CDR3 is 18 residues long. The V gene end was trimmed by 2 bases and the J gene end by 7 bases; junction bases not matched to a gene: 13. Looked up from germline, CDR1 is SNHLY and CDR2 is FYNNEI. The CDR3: CASSESPLAGGFGNEQFF. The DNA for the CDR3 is TGTGCCAGCAGTGAATCCCCCCTAGCGGGGGGTTTTGGGAATGAGCAGTTCTTC.

The CDR3 region is CSASQYGTSPADTQYF. The CDR3 DNA reads as TGCAGTGCTAGCCAATATGGGACTTCCCCCGCGGATACGCAGTATTTT. This rearrangement joins TRBV20-1 to TRBJ2-3; D might be TRBD2 (6 bases). The CDR3 has 16 residues. Germline CDR1 DFQATT, CDR2 SNEGSKA (reference sequence). Trimming cost V 3 bases and J 6 bases, with 22 bases left between them.

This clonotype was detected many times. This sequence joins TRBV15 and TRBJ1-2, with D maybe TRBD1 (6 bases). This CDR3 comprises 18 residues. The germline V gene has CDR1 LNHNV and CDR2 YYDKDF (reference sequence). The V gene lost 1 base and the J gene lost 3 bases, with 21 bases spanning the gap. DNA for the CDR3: TGTGCCACCAGCAGAGTCCCTCCCGAAGGGGGTGACGACTATGGCTACACCTTC. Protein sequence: CATSRVPPEGGDDYGYTF.

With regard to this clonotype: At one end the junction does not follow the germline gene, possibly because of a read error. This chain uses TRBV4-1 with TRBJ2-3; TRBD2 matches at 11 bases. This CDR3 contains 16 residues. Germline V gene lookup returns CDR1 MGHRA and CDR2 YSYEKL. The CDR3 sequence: CTSSQRTSGSTDTQYF. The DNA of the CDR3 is TGCACCAGCAGCCAACGGACTAGCGGGAGCACAGATACGCAGTATTTT.

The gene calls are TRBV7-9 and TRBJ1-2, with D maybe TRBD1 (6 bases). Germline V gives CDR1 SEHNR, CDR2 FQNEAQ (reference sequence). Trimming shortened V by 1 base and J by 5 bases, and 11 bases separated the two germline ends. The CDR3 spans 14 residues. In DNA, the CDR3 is TGTGCCAGCAGCTTAGGCGAAGGGGGGTATGGCTACACCTTC. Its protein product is CASSLGEGGYGYTF.

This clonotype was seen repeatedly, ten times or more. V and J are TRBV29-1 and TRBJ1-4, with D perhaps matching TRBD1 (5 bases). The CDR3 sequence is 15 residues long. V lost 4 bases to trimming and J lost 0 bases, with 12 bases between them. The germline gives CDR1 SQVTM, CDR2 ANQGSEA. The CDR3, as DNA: TGCAGCGTTGCCGTGTCGACAGCAACTAATGAAAAACTGTTTTTT. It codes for CSVAVSTATNEKLFF.

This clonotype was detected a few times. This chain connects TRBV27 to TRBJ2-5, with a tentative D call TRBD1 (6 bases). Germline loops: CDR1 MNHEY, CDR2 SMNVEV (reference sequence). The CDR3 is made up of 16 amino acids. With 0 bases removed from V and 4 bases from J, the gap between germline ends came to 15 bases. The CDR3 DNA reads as TGTGCCAGCAGTTTATCGAAGGGACACATATTAGAGACCCAGTACTTC. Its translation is CASSLSKGHILETQYF.

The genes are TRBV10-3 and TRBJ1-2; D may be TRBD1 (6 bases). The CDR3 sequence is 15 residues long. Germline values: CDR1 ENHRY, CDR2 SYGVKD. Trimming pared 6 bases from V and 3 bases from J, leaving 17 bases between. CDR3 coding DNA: TGTGCCATCAGCCTTAACAAAAACAGGGACTATGGCTACACCTTC. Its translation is CAISLNKNRDYGYTF.

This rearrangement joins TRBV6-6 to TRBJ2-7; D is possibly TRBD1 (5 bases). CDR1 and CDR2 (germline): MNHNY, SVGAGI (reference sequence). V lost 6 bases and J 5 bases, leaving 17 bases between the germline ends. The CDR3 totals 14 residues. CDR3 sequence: CASSLLGAANEQYV. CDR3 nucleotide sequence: TGTGCCAGCAGCCTGTTAGGGGCTGCTAACGAGCAGTACGTC.

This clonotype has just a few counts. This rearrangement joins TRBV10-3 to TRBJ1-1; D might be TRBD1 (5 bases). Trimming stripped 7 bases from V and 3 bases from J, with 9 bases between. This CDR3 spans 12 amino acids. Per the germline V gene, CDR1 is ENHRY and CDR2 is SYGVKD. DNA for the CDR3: TGTGCCATCACGGGGGGTTACACTGAAGCTTTCTTT. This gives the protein CAITGGYTEAFF.

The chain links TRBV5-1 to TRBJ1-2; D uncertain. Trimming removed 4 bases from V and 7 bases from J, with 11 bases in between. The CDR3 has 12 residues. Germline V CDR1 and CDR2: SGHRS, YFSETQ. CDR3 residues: CASSPEGFGYTF. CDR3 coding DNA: TGCGCCAGCAGCCCGGAGGGATTTGGCTACACCTTC.

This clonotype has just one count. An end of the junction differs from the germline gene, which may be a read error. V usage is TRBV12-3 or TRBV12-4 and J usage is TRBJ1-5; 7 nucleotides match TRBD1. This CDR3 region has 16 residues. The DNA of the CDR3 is TGTGCCAGCAATTCCTTTGACAGGGCATGGAATCCGCCCCAGCATTTT. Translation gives CASNSFDRAWNPPQHF.